The clone carrying this T cell receptor (beta chain) was counted once. The sample carries other DNA sequences with the same CDR3. This CDR3 region has 14 residues. In germline, CDR1 is MNHEY, CDR2 SVGAGI. V gave up 6 bases and J gave up 4 bases; unmatched junction bases: 3. TCRdb's copy holds only in-frame clones and misses some; the assay was immunoSEQ multiplex PCR. In the table there are just over 150,000 clones, 85% to 95% of which are singletons. The sample belongs to a study of control samples from healthy donors and cancer patients. The TCR sequence derives from a woman in her forties in good health. The chain recombines TRBV6-5 with TRBJ1-5; 10 bases align to TRBD1. Source material: blood. CDR3 sequence: CASSPGQGNQPQHF. In nucleotides, the CDR3 is TGTGCCAGCAGCCCGGGACAGGGGAATCAGCCCCAGCATTTT.